This T cell receptor beta chain was captured in a study of shared clonotypes between healthy human individuals. Deep was the level at which the assay was run. Only in-frame clones appear in the TCRdb table, and some are missing; sequencing was by immunoSEQ multiplex PCR. The profile shows over 100,000 clones, approximately 70% of them singletons. This clone has a handful of counts. As yet, its antigen is unknown. Findings and limits, study-wide: Researchers sampled blood only, noting tissue repertoires likely differ. The small donor group covered limited genetic and exposure diversity.

Combination of CD45RO+ cells with CCR7-negative CD45RA+ TemRA cells was used for CD8 memory. CDR1 is SGHAT, CDR2 FQNNGV, per germline. V lost 6 bases, J lost 6 bases, and 15 bases lay in between. The CDR3 is 13 residues long. This clonotype was obtained from a young woman in good health. Sequenced sample: memory CD8+ T cells sorted from blood. Subset here: CD45RO+ cells pooled with CCR7-negative TemRA cells. This chain uses TRBV11-2 with TRBJ2-7; tentatively, D is TRBD2 (5 bases). The CDR3 bases are TGTGCCAGCAGTTGGACTCAGGCGGGCGAGCAGTACTTC. The encoded protein is CASSWTQAGEQYF.